This T cell receptor beta chain was sequenced in a study of CD4+ T cells in melanoma. Regarding this clone: Its antigen remains unknown.

Generated by immunoSEQ multiplex PCR, the TCRdb table keeps only in-frame clones and is missing some. The data hold about 13,000 clones, with approximately 72% observed a single time. Findings and caveats of the study: Neoantigen-specific CD4+ T cells in melanoma reportedly had diverse differentiation states.

Unmatched junction bases numbered 3, after V lost 6 bases and J lost 2 bases. The CDR3 spans 14 residues. Per germline, CDR1 MNHNS and CDR2 SASEGT. The chain uses TRBV6-1 and TRBJ2-7; 11 bases map to TRBD1. The sample was cells from a culture (not recorded whether cultured in vitro). The receptor was derived from a human donor with melanoma. The CDR3 loop reads CASRGTGGTYEQYF. The CDR3, as DNA: TGTGCCAGCAGGGGGACAGGGGGGACCTACGAGCAGTACTTC.